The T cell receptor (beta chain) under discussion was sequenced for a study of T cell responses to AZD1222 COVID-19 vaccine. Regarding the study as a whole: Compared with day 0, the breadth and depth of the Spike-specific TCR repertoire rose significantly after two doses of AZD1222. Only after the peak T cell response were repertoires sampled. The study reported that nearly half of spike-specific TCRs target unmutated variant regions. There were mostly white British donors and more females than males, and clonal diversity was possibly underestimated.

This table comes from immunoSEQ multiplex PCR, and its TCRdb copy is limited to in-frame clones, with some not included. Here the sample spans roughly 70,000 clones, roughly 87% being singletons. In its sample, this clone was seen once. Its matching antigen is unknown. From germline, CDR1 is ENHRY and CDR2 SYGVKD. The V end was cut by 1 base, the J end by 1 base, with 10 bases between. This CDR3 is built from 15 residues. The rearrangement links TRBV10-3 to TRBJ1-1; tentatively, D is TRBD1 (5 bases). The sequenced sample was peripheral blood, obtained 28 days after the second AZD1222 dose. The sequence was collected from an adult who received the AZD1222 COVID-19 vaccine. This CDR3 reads CAISELGGRNTEAFF. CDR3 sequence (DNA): TGTGCCATCAGTGAGTTGGGGGGAAGGAACACTGAAGCTTTCTTT.